The next 19 T cell receptor beta chains were all read from a single sample in a study of T cell repertoires in aging, cancer and after chemotherapy. Multiplex touch-down PCR with TRB-A/B primers amplified rearranged V-D-J TRB sequences. Using its own MiXCR run on the multiplex PCR reads, TCRdb lists one record per CDR3 protein. The sample shows about 5,100 distinct CDR3 sequences, approximately 38% of them seen only once. The template was genomic DNA from peripheral blood, not RNA. Sample: blood. These receptors were obtained from a human donor with a blood cancer.

This clonotype counts as large (0.1 to 1%). The V call is TRBV7-2, the J call TRBJ2-4, with D tentatively TRBD1 or TRBD2 (5 bases each). This CDR3 spans 12 amino acids. Deletions cut 2 bases from V and 9 bases from J, with 8 bases between. Germline lookup yields CDR1 SGHTA and CDR2 FQGNSA. CDR3 amino acids: CASSLPRGIQYF. In nucleotides, the CDR3 is TGTGCCAGCAGCTTACCGAGGGGCATTCAGTACTTC.

Worth noting for this clonotype: One base away lies a much larger clone, so this may be a sequencing read error. This chain uses TRBV29-1 with TRBJ2-3, with D hard to call. In germline, CDR1 is SQVTM, CDR2 ANQGSEA. The V gene lost 4 bases and the J gene lost 5 bases, with 13 bases spanning the gap. The CDR3 is 13 residues long. The CDR3 nucleotides read TGCAGCGTTGTTGAAGGAGTGGGAGATACGCAGTATTTT. The encoded protein is CSVVEGVGDTQYF.

The chain combines TRBV5-1 with TRBJ2-5; TRBD2 is a possible D gene (7 bases). Trimming removed 0 bases from V and 4 bases from J, with 13 bases in between. The V gene's germline CDR1 is SGHRS and CDR2 YFSETQ. This CDR3 is built from 15 residues. The CDR3 spells CASSLARGAGETQYF. The CDR3 nucleotides read TGCGCCAGCAGCTTGGCACGGGGGGCGGGAGAGACCCAGTACTTC.

The V and J genes are TRBV7-2 and TRBJ1-3; D is unclear. Germline V gene sequence: CDR1 SGHTA, CDR2 FQGNSA. Trimming cost V 4 bases and J 0 bases, with 13 bases left between them. The CDR3 loop spans 16 amino acids. The CDR3 sequence: CASSSSSRSSGNTIYF. The CDR3 DNA sequence: TGTGCCAGCAGCTCAAGCTCCCGGAGCTCTGGAAACACCATATATTTT. The full variable domain, its missing parts supplied by reference TRBV7-2 and TRBJ1-3, is GAGVSQSPSNKVTEKGKDVELRCDPISGHTALYWYRQSLGQGLEFLIYFQGNSAPDKSGLPSDRFSAERTGGSVSTLTIQRTQQEDSAVYLCASSSSSRSSGNTIYFGEGSWLTVV.

This clonotype was observed a few times. The chain has TRBV12-3 or TRBV12-4 and TRBJ1-2; TRBD1 is a possible D gene (5 bases). The CDR3 has 12 residues. V was cut by 7 bases and J by 7 bases, with 13 bases left in between. CDR3 sequence: CASTPRGGGYTF. The CDR3 nucleotides read TGTGCCAGCACCCCCCGGGGGGGTGGCTACACCTTC.

The V and J genes are TRBV27 and TRBJ2-1, with D tentatively TRBD2 (6 bases). The V end was cut by 7 bases, the J end by 4 bases, with 14 bases between. Germline values: CDR1 MNHEY, CDR2 SMNVEV (reference sequence). The CDR3 is made up of 14 amino acids. CDR3 DNA: TGTGCCAGCAAATTAGCGGATACATACAATGAGCAGTTCTTC. As protein: CASKLADTYNEQFF.

This clonotype was seen only a few times. J is TRBJ2-5 and V is TRBV24-1, with TRBD1 matching over 12 bases. The CDR3 is 16 amino acids. The ends lost 4 bases at V and 5 bases at J; junction bases unmatched: 7. Germline CDR1 KGHDR, CDR2 SFDVKD. DNA for the CDR3: TGTGCCACCAGTGACCCAGGGACAGGGGGCGCGGAGACCCAGTACTTC. This gives the protein CATSDPGTGGAETQYF.

J is TRBJ1-2 and V is TRBV6-5; D call uncertain. From germline, CDR1 is MNHEY and CDR2 SVGAGI. This CDR3 is built from 12 residues. V was clipped by 6 bases and J by 4 bases, with 9 bases between them. Here the CDR3 reads CASRVEGYGYTF. DNA for the CDR3: TGTGCCAGCAGGGTAGAGGGCTATGGCTACACCTTC.

This clonotype came up a few times. The V call is TRBV6-1, the J call TRBJ2-3; D may correspond to TRBD1 or TRBD2 (6 bases each). V was clipped by 9 bases and J by 1 base, with 17 bases between them. The CDR3 consists of 15 residues. CDR1 and CDR2 from the germline V gene are MNHNS and SASEGT. The CDR3 DNA reads as TGTGCCAGTGGAGGAGGGGGAAGCGGCACAGATACGCAGTATTTT. It codes for CASGGGGSGTDTQYF.

The rearrangement uses TRBV6-5 and TRBJ1-6; D unresolved. Germline values: CDR1 MNHEY, CDR2 SVGAGI. The V gene lost 5 bases and the J gene lost 0 bases, with 2 bases spanning the gap. CDR3 length: 13 residues. The DNA for the CDR3 is TGTGCCAGCAGTAGCTCCTATAATTCACCCCTCCACTTT. Protein product: CASSSSYNSPLHF.

This clonotype is classed as medium-sized. V and J are TRBV10-3 and TRBJ2-7; the D gene is possibly TRBD1 (7 bases). Germline lookup yields CDR1 ENHRY and CDR2 SYGVKD. Between the trimmed V and J ends, which lost 8 bases and 3 bases, there was a span of 11 bases. The CDR3 contains 12 residues. This CDR3 is CAIGGTDYEQYV. CDR3 DNA: TGTGCCATCGGCGGGACAGACTACGAGCAGTACGTC.

The CDR3 spells CASRTGTGGQPQHF. In nucleotides, the CDR3 is TGTGCCAGCAGAACCGGGACAGGGGGTCAGCCCCAGCATTTT. The V and J genes are TRBV12-3 or TRBV12-4 and TRBJ1-5; 11 positions agree with TRBD1. CDR3 length equals 14 residues. V dropped 6 bases and J dropped 6; count of bases not matched to a gene: 4.

The chain uses TRBV5-6 and TRBJ1-3; TRBD1 matches at 9 bases. Unmatched junction bases numbered 6, after V lost 2 bases and J lost 0 bases. Germline values: CDR1 SGHDT, CDR2 YYEEEE. This CDR3 is 17 amino acids long. The CDR3: CASSFRGTGNSGNTIYF. The CDR3, as DNA: TGTGCCAGCAGCTTTCGTGGGACAGGGAACTCTGGAAACACCATATATTTT.

This clonotype qualifies as medium-sized. The V call is TRBV6-5, the J call TRBJ2-7; the D is unclear. The CDR3 is 14 residues long. V was pared by 6 bases and J by 2 bases, with 14 bases between. Germline V gene lookup returns CDR1 MNHEY and CDR2 SVGAGI. The CDR3 DNA follows: TGTGCCAGCAGCCCGTATCGTAGGGCCTACGAGCAGTACGTC. It encodes CASSPYRRAYEQYV.

In its sample, this clonotype is medium-sized. V usage is TRBV5-6 and J usage is TRBJ1-2, with D hard to call. The CDR3 length is 14 residues. The V and J ends lost 0 bases and 2 bases respectively, with 8 bases between them. The germline CDR1 and CDR2 sequences are SGHDT and YYEEEE. CDR3 sequence: CASSLASFNYGYTF. The CDR3 coding sequence is TGTGCCAGCAGCTTGGCTTCTTTCAACTATGGCTACACCTTC.

In this sample, this clonotype turned up a few times. V and J are TRBV20-1 and TRBJ1-1; tentatively, D is TRBD1 (5 bases). The germline gives CDR1 DFQATT, CDR2 SNEGSKA (reference sequence). This CDR3 contains 12 residues. Trimming took 4 bases from V and 10 from J, leaving 16 bases between them. This chain's CDR3 is CSAIEGLSLAFF. The CDR3, as DNA: TGCAGTGCTATTGAGGGACTTTCTTTAGCTTTCTTT.

This sequence joins TRBV7-9 and TRBJ2-7; the match to TRBD1 covers 7 bases. The CDR3 contains 16 residues. V dropped 5 bases and J dropped 3; count of bases not matched to a gene: 13. Germline CDR1 and CDR2: SEHNR and FQNEAQ (reference sequence). The CDR3 region has the DNA TGTGCCAGCAGCGGGACAGAACATTCTGGGGACTACGAGCAGTACTTC. Translating it yields CASSGTEHSGDYEQYF.

The chain uses TRBV30 and TRBJ2-5, with D perhaps TRBD1 (5 bases). Germline loops: CDR1 GTSNPN, CDR2 SVGIG (reference sequence). The CDR3 is made up of 12 amino acids. V gave up 4 bases and J gave up 2 bases, with 8 bases separating them. CDR3 bases: TGTGCCTGGAACAAGGGGCAAGAGACCCAGTACTTC. It is translated as CAWNKGQETQYF.

The chain employs TRBV7-6 and TRBJ2-7, with D possibly being TRBD2 (5 bases). V was pared by 6 bases and J by 1 base, with 16 bases between. Germline lookup yields CDR1 SGHVS and CDR2 FNYEAQ. The CDR3 is 15 residues long. The CDR3 sequence: CASSEASGGSYEQYV. The CDR3 coding sequence is TGTGCCAGCAGTGAAGCGTCAGGAGGATCCTACGAGCAGTACGTC.